This T cell receptor (beta chain) was profiled in a study of cytomegalovirus exposure and HLA in healthy donors. The wider study: As released early, the data held roughly 85 million unique TCRs from HLA-typed donors. Study observations and caveats: There was a cluster of highly shared sequence variants that was likely a sequencing artifact. Earlier results showed most TCR beta V segments being productive about 87% or about 30% of the time.

The length of the CDR3 is 15 residues. The ends lost 1 base at V and 1 base at J; junction bases unmatched: 3. CDR1 is SGHTA and CDR2 is FQGTGA in the germline V gene. In the case of this clone: What it recognizes is unknown.

With 60 Vbeta and 13 Jbeta primers, the PCR was carried out. The method was immunoSEQ multiplex PCR; TCRdb's version includes in-frame clones alone and lacks a portion of them. The sample contains approximately 220,000 clones, over 70% of which appear only once. Sequences were obtained from PBMCs. The chain has TRBV7-3 and TRBJ2-5; 7 bases are a match to TRBD2. The clonotype originates from a boy younger than 10 in good health and CMV-seronegative. The CDR3 coding sequence is TGTGCCAGCAGCTTAAACGGCGGGGGCCAAGAGACCCAGTACTTC. Translating gives CASSLNGGGQETQYF.